One sample yielded the 30 T cell receptor beta chains listed below, sequenced in a study of identical twins. MiXCR, run by TCRdb on the 5' RACE reads, gives a single entry per CDR3 protein. The data contain fewer than 650,000 distinct CDR3 sequences, 9.6% of them seen just once; the ten biggest clones take up roughly 3%. These same data were also listed under a study on yellow fever vaccine responses in identical twins.

The sequencing input was PBMCs. Receptor source: a woman aged 18-29 years in good health.

CDR3 nucleotide sequence: TGTGCCAGCAGCTTAGCAGAGACAGGCTCCTACGAGCAGTACTTC. Translated, it gives CASSLAETGSYEQYF. The chain is built from TRBV7-8 and TRBJ2-7, with D perhaps matching TRBD1 (6 bases). Germline lookup yields CDR1 SGHVS and CDR2 FQNEAQ. The CDR3 loop spans 15 amino acids. V gave up 0 bases and J gave up 0 bases, with 9 bases separating them.

This clonotype occurred many times. This chain uses TRBV6-2 or TRBV6-3 with TRBJ2-7; 12 positions match TRBD2. V lost 6 bases, J lost 4 bases, and 4 bases stayed unmatched. The CDR3 consists of 14 residues. The germline gives CDR1 MNHEY, CDR2 SVGEGT. CDR3 in amino acids: CASRLTSGSYEQYF. CDR3 coding DNA: TGTGCCAGCAGACTGACTAGCGGGAGTTACGAGCAGTACTTC.

This clonotype was found many times. The V call is TRBV5-1, the J call TRBJ2-7; 12 bases fit TRBD2. CDR1 and CDR2 from the germline V gene are SGHRS and YFSETQ. J gave up 4 bases and V 3 bases, and 8 bases lay outside the gene matches. The CDR3 extends over 16 amino acids. CDR3 residues: CASSSTSGRGRYEQYF. The CDR3 DNA is TGCGCCAGCAGCTCGACTAGCGGGAGAGGTCGGTACGAGCAGTACTTC.

This clonotype occurred many times. CDR3 sequence (DNA): TGTGCCAGCAGCTTACGGGGGGACCACAATGAGCAGTTCTTC. It encodes CASSLRGDHNEQFF. The chain employs TRBV7-3 and TRBJ2-1; 7 positions match TRBD2. The CDR3 consists of 14 residues. With 2 bases clipped from V and 5 bases from J, the junction kept 3 bases outside the gene matches. Germline values: CDR1 SGHTA, CDR2 FQGTGA.

The chain couples TRBV7-2 to TRBJ2-5; 11 positions agree with TRBD2. The V gene's germline CDR1 is SGHTA and CDR2 FQGNSA. The CDR3 has 15 amino acids. Unmatched junction bases numbered 6, after V lost 5 bases and J lost 4 bases. The CDR3 reads CASSVSGGEGETQYF. The CDR3 coding sequence is TGTGCCAGCAGCGTTAGCGGGGGGGAGGGAGAGACCCAGTACTTC.

This clonotype was seen a handful of times. The chain carries TRBV2 and TRBJ1-4, with TRBD1 identical over 8 bases. CDR3 length: 13 amino acids. Germline V gene sequence: CDR1 SNHLY, CDR2 FYNNEI. V was clipped by 9 bases and J by 6 bases; unmatched bases: 6. CDR3 amino acids: CASRTGRDEKLFF. The CDR3 DNA reads TGTGCCAGTCGGACAGGGAGGGATGAAAAACTGTTTTTT.

This clonotype was counted at least ten times. For the CDR3, the DNA is TGCGCCAGCAGCCAAGTTTACACGCAAGCCTACGAGCAGTACTTC. Protein: CASSQVYTQAYEQYF. The chain links TRBV4-1 to TRBJ2-7; D remains unclear. This CDR3 comprises 15 residues. Germline V gene sequence: CDR1 MGHRA, CDR2 YSYEKL. Trimming pared 1 base from V and 2 bases from J, leaving 12 bases between.

The chain has TRBV24-1 and TRBJ2-3, with 7 bases fitting TRBD2. Trimming cost V 4 bases and J 0 bases; bases outside gene matches: 9. The CDR3 is 17 amino acids. The germline gives CDR1 KGHDR, CDR2 SFDVKD. CDR3 loop: CATSEPTGGLSTDTQYF. In DNA form, the CDR3 reads TGTGCCACCAGTGAACCAACGGGGGGATTGAGCACAGATACGCAGTATTTT.

The V and J genes are TRBV24-1 and TRBJ2-3; 8 nucleotides line up with TRBD2. This CDR3 spans 15 amino acids. Trimming removed 4 bases from V and 8 bases from J; junction bases left unmatched: 10. Germline CDR1 and CDR2: KGHDR and SFDVKD. The CDR3 spells CATSEKREGRGTQYF. As DNA, the CDR3 is TGTGCCACCAGTGAAAAACGGGAGGGCCGAGGTACGCAGTATTTT.

J is TRBJ2-3 and V is TRBV24-1; the match to TRBD2 covers 10 bases. CDR3 size: 19 residues. Per germline, CDR1 KGHDR and CDR2 SFDVKD. With V trimmed by 0 bases and J by 2 bases, 10 bases remained unmatched. The CDR3 protein is CATSDLVPIAGGFTDTQYF. In nucleotides, the CDR3 is TGTGCCACCAGTGATTTGGTCCCTATAGCGGGGGGTTTCACAGATACGCAGTATTTT.

The V gene is TRBV28, the J gene TRBJ2-3, with D perhaps matching TRBD2 (7 bases). The length of the CDR3 is 14 residues. V was trimmed by 5 bases and J by 2 bases, leaving 11 bases between them. Germline loops: CDR1 MDHEN, CDR2 SYDVKM. CDR3 DNA: TGTGCCAGCAGTACGCGGGGGCTCACAGATACGCAGTATTTT. Translated, it gives CASSTRGLTDTQYF.

This clonotype turned up a few times. The V gene is TRBV6-2 or TRBV6-3, the J gene TRBJ2-5, with 10 bases that match TRBD2. With 5 bases clipped from V and 1 base from J, the junction kept 7 bases outside the gene matches. The CDR3 runs 16 residues. Germline lookup yields CDR1 MNHEY and CDR2 SVGEGT. CDR3 nucleotides: TGTGCCAGCAGTGGACTAGCGGCCAATTTCCAAGAGACCCAGTACTTC. It codes for CASSGLAANFQETQYF.

This clonotype has a handful of counts. This chain joins TRBV12-3 or TRBV12-4 and TRBJ2-3; the D gene is possibly TRBD1 (6 bases). The CDR3 consists of 16 residues. The ends were cut back, 6 bases at V and 0 bases at J, with 16 bases in the middle. CDR3 loop: CASSLPRDKSTDTQYF. Written as DNA, the CDR3 is TGTGCCAGCAGCCTCCCCCGGGACAAGAGCACAGATACGCAGTATTTT.

This sequence joins TRBV12-3 or TRBV12-4 and TRBJ1-5; 7 nucleotides match TRBD1. After removal of 5 bases from V and 4 bases from J, the junction contained 11 bases not matched to a gene. CDR3 size: 16 residues. The CDR3, as DNA: TGTGCCAGCAGTGCCCCCGGAGGACAGGTAAATCAGCCCCAGCATTTT. Translation: CASSAPGGQVNQPQHF.

This clonotype appeared a few times. The V call is TRBV7-6, the J call TRBJ2-2; 8 bases map to TRBD2. CDR3 length equals 17 residues. Germline-derived CDR1 and CDR2 are SGHVS and FNYEAQ. The V gene end was trimmed by 3 bases and the J gene end by 0 bases; junction bases not matched to a gene: 6. The DNA of the CDR3 is TGTGCCAGCAGCTTTACTCTAGCGGGTGCGAACACCGGGGAGCTGTTTTTT. It encodes CASSFTLAGANTGELFF.

Comment on this clonotype: It may be a read error: a sequence one base away is much more abundant. The V call is TRBV6-1, the J call TRBJ2-7, with D possibly TRBD2 on 5 matching bases. This CDR3 is 15 amino acids long. The V gene lost 6 bases and the J gene lost 3 bases, with 18 bases spanning the gap. Germline loops: CDR1 MNHNS, CDR2 SASEGT. CDR3 sequence (DNA): TGTGCCAGCAGCCAGGAACCGAGAGAGGGCTACGAGCAGTACTTC. Residues: CASSQEPREGYEQYF.

This clonotype showed up just a few times. The chain has TRBV21-1 and TRBJ2-2; the table's D gene call, TRBD1, was not cross checked with the DNA. TRBV21-1 is flagged as a pseudogene. CDR3 size: 15 residues. CDR3 in DNA: TGTGCCAGCAGCATAAGGACAGGCCAAACCGGGGAGCTGTTTTTT. Translating it yields CASSIRTGQTGELFF.

This clonotype was seen only a few times. The V call is TRBV5-6, the J call TRBJ1-6; D remains ambiguous. Trimming stripped 0 bases from V and 0 bases from J, with 10 bases between. The germline V gene has CDR1 SGHDT and CDR2 YYEEEE. The CDR3 has 17 amino acids. This CDR3 is CASSLEEGSSYNSPLHF. CDR3 in DNA: TGTGCCAGCAGCTTGGAGGAGGGAAGCTCCTATAATTCACCCCTCCACTTT.

This chain joins TRBV27 and TRBJ2-1; a weak D match, TRBD2 (5 bases). Trimming stripped 1 base from V and 6 bases from J, with 10 bases between. The CDR3 sequence is 14 residues long. Germline V lookup: CDR1 MNHEY, CDR2 SMNVEV (reference sequence). The CDR3 protein is CASSLLRETNEQFF. As DNA, the CDR3 is TGTGCCAGCAGTTTATTACGGGAAACCAATGAGCAGTTCTTC.

This chain joins TRBV7-2 and TRBJ2-3; 8 nucleotides line up with TRBD2. The CDR3 has 15 amino acids. The germline V gene has CDR1 SGHTA and CDR2 FQGNSA. J lost 4 bases, V lost 2 bases, and 5 bases had no gene match. CDR3 protein: CASSLNGREADTQYF. The CDR3 bases are TGTGCCAGCAGCTTAAACGGGAGGGAGGCAGATACGCAGTATTTT.

The rearrangement joins TRBV29-1 to TRBJ2-7; D is unclear. The V end was cut by 4 bases, the J end by 3 bases, with 10 bases between. This CDR3 region has 12 residues. Germline CDR1 reads SQVTM; CDR2 reads ANQGSEA. CDR3 coding DNA: TGCAGCGTTGGCCGGACGGACTACGAGCAGTACTTC. Amino acids: CSVGRTDYEQYF.

This chain links TRBV5-1 with TRBJ2-7; 7 bases match TRBD1. The V segment lost 3 bases and the J segment 0 bases; nucleotides outside the gene matches: 3. The CDR3 runs 14 residues. CDR1 and CDR2 from the germline V gene are SGHRS and YFSETQ. The DNA for the CDR3 is TGCGCCAGCAGCTCGGACAGGAACTCCTACGAGCAGTACTTC. This gives the protein CASSSDRNSYEQYF. The whole variable domain, filled in from reference TRBV5-1 and TRBJ2-7, reads KAGVTQTPRYLIKTRGQQVTLSCSPISGHRSVSWYQQTPGQGLQFLFEYFSETQRNKGNFPGRFSGRQFSNSRSEMNVSTLELGDSALYLCASSSDRNSYEQYFGPGTRLTVT.

The chain carries TRBV10-3 and TRBJ2-6; D unresolved. From germline, CDR1 is ENHRY and CDR2 SYGVKD. Trimming cost V 8 bases and J 0 bases, with 5 bases left between them. The CDR3 runs 13 residues. DNA of the CDR3: TGTGCCATCCAGTTCTCTGGGGCCAACGTCCTGACTTTC. Translation gives CAIQFSGANVLTF.

This clonotype was picked up a small number of times. This rearrangement joins TRBV3-1 to TRBJ2-7; 12 positions agree with TRBD2. V lost 3 bases to trimming and J lost 6 bases; unmatched junction nucleotides: 6. The V gene's germline CDR1 is LGHDT and CDR2 YNNKEL (reference sequence). The CDR3 sequence is 15 residues long. CDR3 sequence (DNA): TGTGCCAGCAGCCATCGGACTAGCGGGGCGGGCGAGCAGTACTTC. Its translation: CASSHRTSGAGEQYF.

This clonotype was seen only a few times. This chain joins TRBV12-3 or TRBV12-4 and TRBJ2-7; no firm D call. The length of the CDR3 is 15 residues. V lost 2 bases to trimming and J lost 7 bases, with 18 bases between them. CDR3 DNA sequence: TGTGCCAGCAGTTTACTGCAATCGGCCGGAAGGGAGCAGTACTTC. Translated, it gives CASSLLQSAGREQYF.

This clonotype was found a few times. The gene calls are TRBV10-3 and TRBJ2-7; D perhaps matches TRBD2 (6 bases). Germline assignment: CDR1 ENHRY and CDR2 SYGVKD. Trimming shortened V by 3 bases and J by 5 bases, and 11 bases separated the two germline ends. The CDR3 totals 13 residues. The CDR3 DNA is TGTGCCATCAGTGAAGGAGGGCTTGACGAGCAGTACTTC. It codes for CAISEGGLDEQYF.

The chain links TRBV7-2 to TRBJ1-5; the D gene is possibly TRBD1 (5 bases). Trimming took 1 base from V and 10 from J, leaving 11 bases between them. This CDR3 contains 13 residues. Germline CDR1 SGHTA, CDR2 FQGNSA. The CDR3 loop reads CASSLVGGDPQHF. In nucleotides, the CDR3 is TGTGCCAGCAGCTTAGTCGGGGGTGATCCCCAGCATTTT.

V usage is TRBV5-1 and J usage is TRBJ1-2; D is perhaps TRBD1 (6 bases). Germline CDR1 reads SGHRS; CDR2 reads YFSETQ. The length of the CDR3 is 14 residues. V lost 4 bases to trimming and J lost 8 bases, with 18 bases between them. The CDR3 loop reads CASSTMDRGGGYTF. In DNA, the CDR3 is TGCGCCAGCAGCACGATGGACAGAGGAGGCGGCTACACCTTC.

The V call is TRBV4-2, the J call TRBJ2-5, with D perhaps TRBD1 (5 bases). The CDR3 is 20 residues long. Trimming took off 0 bases at V and 0 bases at J, with 23 bases between the two ends. In germline, CDR1 is LGHNA, CDR2 YNFKEQ. Here the CDR3 reads CASSQDPMTDKDEYQETQYF. In DNA, the CDR3 is TGTGCCAGCAGCCAAGATCCCATGACAGACAAGGACGAGTACCAAGAGACCCAGTACTTC.

This clonotype was counted at least ten times. The CDR3 protein is CASSLGVGISQETQYF. CDR3 DNA: TGTGCCAGCAGTTTGGGGGTGGGGATCTCCCAAGAGACCCAGTACTTC. The gene calls are TRBV27 and TRBJ2-5; TRBD1 or TRBD2 may be the D gene (5 bases each). CDR3 length: 16 residues. V was pared by 3 bases and J by 1 base, with 15 bases between. In germline, CDR1 is MNHEY, CDR2 SMNVEV (reference sequence).